These 21 T cell receptor beta chains were all obtained from the same sample, sequenced in a study of monozygotic twins with inflammatory bowel disease. TCRdb derives one entry per CDR3 protein from the 5' RACE reads, leaving out DNA. This sample's table has 300,000 to 350,000 distinct CDR3 sequences. Source material: blood. These receptors all stem from a human donor with ulcerative colitis or Crohn's disease, or a healthy co-twin of an affected twin (not recorded which).

V and J are TRBV5-1 and TRBJ2-2; lacking DNA, the TRBD2 call made by TCRdb goes unchecked. This CDR3 comprises 16 residues. From germline, CDR1 is SGHRS and CDR2 YFSETQ. CDR3 loop: CASKLTSGSNTGELFF.

The rearrangement joins TRBV28 to TRBJ1-2. Per germline, CDR1 MDHEN and CDR2 SYDVKM. The CDR3 spans 14 residues. Here the CDR3 reads CASSSTLTGYGYTF.

The chain is built from TRBV7-8 and TRBJ2-7; the D call from TCRdb, TRBD2, cannot be confirmed without DNA. The CDR3 consists of 17 residues. The germline V gene has CDR1 SGHVS and CDR2 FQNEAQ. This chain's CDR3 is CASSLAMASGGTYEQYF.

The chain uses TRBV20-1 and TRBJ2-1; with no DNA, the TCRdb D assignment of TRBD1 cannot be verified. The CDR3 spans 14 residues. Germline assignment: CDR1 DFQATT and CDR2 SNEGSKA (reference sequence). CDR3: CSARGAGTGDEQFF.

The V call is TRBV5-1, the J call TRBJ2-1; TCRdb gives TRBD2 as the D gene, but with no DNA this cannot be confirmed. Germline V CDR1 and CDR2: SGHRS, YFSETQ. The CDR3 loop spans 15 amino acids. The CDR3 here is CASSLVVAGPNEQFF.

The CDR3 here is CASSLGDGEVGYEQYF. This sequence joins TRBV5-1 and TRBJ2-7; as DNA is missing, the TRBD2 call by TCRdb cannot be tested. Germline loops: CDR1 SGHRS, CDR2 YFSETQ. The CDR3 totals 16 residues.

This chain links TRBV28 with TRBJ1-3; TCRdb's D call of TRBD1 is untestable without DNA. Germline loops: CDR1 MDHEN, CDR2 SYDVKM. The CDR3 is 17 amino acids. The CDR3 reads CASSYPLQGRSGNTIYF.

The gene calls are TRBV12-3 or TRBV12-4 and TRBJ2-1; the TCRdb D gene call, TRBD1, has no DNA to confirm it. This CDR3 is 16 amino acids long. The CDR3 loop reads CASSPLRLPLYNEQFF.

J is TRBJ1-5 and V is TRBV28; the TRBD1 assignment by TCRdb is unverifiable without DNA. Per germline, CDR1 MDHEN and CDR2 SYDVKM. This CDR3 region has 17 residues. The CDR3: CASSLIRQGGPHQPQHF.

CDR3: CASSLENYRVSPDTQYF. The chain employs TRBV7-2 and TRBJ2-3; the D call from TCRdb, TRBD1, cannot be confirmed without DNA. The CDR3 loop spans 17 amino acids. Germline assignment: CDR1 SGHTA and CDR2 FQGNSA.

The CDR3 region is CASSLAGEINQPQHF. V gene TRBV12-3 or TRBV12-4 combines with J gene TRBJ1-5; TCRdb indicates TRBD1, and absent DNA this call remains unverified. The CDR3 runs to 15 residues.

V gene TRBV7-2 combines with J gene TRBJ2-5; there is no DNA to check the TCRdb D call of TRBD2. Germline V gene data show CDR1 as SGHTA and CDR2 as FQGNSA. The length of the CDR3 is 13 residues. CDR3 loop: CASSPPGTAAWYF.

The V and J genes are TRBV24-1 and TRBJ2-1; TCRdb reports TRBD2, a call that lacks DNA to check it against. The V gene's germline CDR1 is KGHDR and CDR2 SFDVKD. The CDR3 loop spans 12 amino acids. CDR3 residues: CATSEGLREQFF.

This sequence joins TRBV4-1 and TRBJ1-6; TCRdb returns TRBD1, unconfirmable since there is no DNA. The germline gives CDR1 MGHRA, CDR2 YSYEKL. This CDR3 spans 17 amino acids. The CDR3 reads CASSQVYVRQGISPLHF.

This rearrangement joins TRBV20-1 to TRBJ2-5; TCRdb calls TRBD1, which cannot be checked without DNA. The CDR3 runs to 15 residues. Germline lookup yields CDR1 DFQATT and CDR2 SNEGSKA (reference sequence). This chain's CDR3 is CSARDRGLKGETQYF.

The chain employs TRBV7-8 and TRBJ2-3; TCRdb indicates TRBD1, and absent DNA this call remains unverified. The CDR3 extends over 16 amino acids. CDR1 and CDR2 from the germline V gene are SGHVS and FQNEAQ. CDR3 amino acids: CASSFARQGGTDTQYF.

V gene TRBV19 combines with J gene TRBJ2-7; checking the TCRdb D call of TRBD2 is not possible without DNA. Germline CDR1 reads LNHDA; CDR2 reads SQIVND (reference sequence). This CDR3 contains 17 residues. CDR3 loop: CASSPRIAGASSYEQYF.

V and J are TRBV27 and TRBJ2-1; there is no DNA to check the TCRdb D call of TRBD2. This CDR3 contains 15 residues. Germline V gene sequence: CDR1 MNHEY, CDR2 SMNVEV (reference sequence). The CDR3 reads CASSHSGRAFNEQFF.

CDR3 protein: CASTPETATNEKLFF. The V gene is TRBV10-2, the J gene TRBJ1-4; TCRdb proposes TRBD1, but this gene call is untestable without DNA. The CDR3 runs 15 residues. In germline, CDR1 is WSHSY, CDR2 SAAADI.

V usage is TRBV5-1 and J usage is TRBJ2-7; TCRdb calls TRBD1, which cannot be checked without DNA. Per germline, CDR1 SGHRS and CDR2 YFSETQ. The CDR3 consists of 15 residues. CDR3 residues: CASSVGRDTSYEQYF.

The genes are TRBV20-1 and TRBJ2-1; TCRdb names TRBD2, which stays unverified in the absence of DNA. The CDR3 sequence is 18 residues long. Germline V gene sequence: CDR1 DFQATT, CDR2 SNEGSKA (reference sequence). The CDR3 here is CSARDLYGTSGFVSEQFF.